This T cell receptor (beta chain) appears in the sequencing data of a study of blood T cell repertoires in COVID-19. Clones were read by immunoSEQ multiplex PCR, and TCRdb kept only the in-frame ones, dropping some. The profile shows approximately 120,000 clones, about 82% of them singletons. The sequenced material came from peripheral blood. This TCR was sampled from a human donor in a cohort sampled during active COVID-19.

The CDR3 DNA reads as TGCAGCGTTGAAGCGGCGGACAGGGTTGTTGAGCAGTTCTTC. This gives the protein CSVEAADRVVEQFF. The gene calls are TRBV29-1 and TRBJ2-1, with 8 nucleotides matching TRBD1. Germline V lookup: CDR1 SQVTM, CDR2 ANQGSEA. The V gene end was trimmed by 1 base and the J gene end by 9 bases; junction bases not matched to a gene: 8. The CDR3 length is 14 residues.